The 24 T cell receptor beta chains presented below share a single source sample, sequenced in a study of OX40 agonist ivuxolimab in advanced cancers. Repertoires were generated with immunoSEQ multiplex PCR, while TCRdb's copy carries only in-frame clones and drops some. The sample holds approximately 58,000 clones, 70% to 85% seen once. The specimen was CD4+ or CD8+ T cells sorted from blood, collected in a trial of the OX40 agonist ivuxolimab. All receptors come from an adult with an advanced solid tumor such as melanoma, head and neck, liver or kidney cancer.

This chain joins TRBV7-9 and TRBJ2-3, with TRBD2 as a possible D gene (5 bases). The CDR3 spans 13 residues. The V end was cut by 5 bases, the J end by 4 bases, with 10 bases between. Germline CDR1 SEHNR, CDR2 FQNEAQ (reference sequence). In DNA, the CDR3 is TGTGCCAGCAGCACCCGGACTGCAGATACGCAGTATTTT. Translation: CASSTRTADTQYF. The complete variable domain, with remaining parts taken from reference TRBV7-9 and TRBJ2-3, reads DTGVSQNPRHKITKRGQNVTFRCDPISEHNRLYWYRQTLGQGPEFLTYFQNEAQLEKSRLLSDRFSAERPKGSFSTLEIQRTEQGDSAMYLCASSTRTADTQYFGPGTRLTVL.

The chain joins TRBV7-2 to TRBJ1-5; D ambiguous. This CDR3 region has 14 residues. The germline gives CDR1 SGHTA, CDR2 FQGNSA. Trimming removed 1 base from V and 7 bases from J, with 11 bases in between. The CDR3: CASSLEVSGQPQHF. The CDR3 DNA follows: TGTGCCAGCAGCTTAGAGGTCTCGGGGCAGCCCCAGCATTTT.

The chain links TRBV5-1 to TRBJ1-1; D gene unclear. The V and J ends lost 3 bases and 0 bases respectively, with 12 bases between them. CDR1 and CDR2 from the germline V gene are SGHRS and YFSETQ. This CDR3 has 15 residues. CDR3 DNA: TGCGCCAGCAGCTCTTTTGCCGGGGTGAACACTGAAGCTTTCTTT. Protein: CASSSFAGVNTEAFF.

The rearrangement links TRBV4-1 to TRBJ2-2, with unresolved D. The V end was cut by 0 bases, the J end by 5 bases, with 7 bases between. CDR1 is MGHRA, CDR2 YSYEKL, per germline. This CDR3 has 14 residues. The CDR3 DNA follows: TGCGCCAGCAGCCAAGATCACGGGACCGGGGAGCTGTTTTTT. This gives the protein CASSQDHGTGELFF.

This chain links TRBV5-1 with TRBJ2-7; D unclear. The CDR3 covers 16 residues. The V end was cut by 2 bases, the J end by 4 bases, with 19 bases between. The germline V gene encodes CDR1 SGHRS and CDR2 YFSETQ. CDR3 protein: CASSLNPPNPLYEQYF. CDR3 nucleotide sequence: TGCGCCAGCAGCTTAAATCCGCCTAACCCCCTATACGAGCAGTACTTC. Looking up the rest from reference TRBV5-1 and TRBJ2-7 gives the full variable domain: KAGVTQTPRYLIKTRGQQVTLSCSPISGHRSVSWYQQTPGQGLQFLFEYFSETQRNKGNFPGRFSGRQFSNSRSEMNVSTLELGDSALYLCASSLNPPNPLYEQYFGPGTRLTVT.

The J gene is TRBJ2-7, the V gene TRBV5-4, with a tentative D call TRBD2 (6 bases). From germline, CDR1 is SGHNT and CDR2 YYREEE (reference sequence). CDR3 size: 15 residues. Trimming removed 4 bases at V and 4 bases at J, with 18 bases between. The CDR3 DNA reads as TGTGCCAGCAGCGTGCGCTCCCCCGGGAGATACGAGCAGTACTTC. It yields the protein CASSVRSPGRYEQYF.

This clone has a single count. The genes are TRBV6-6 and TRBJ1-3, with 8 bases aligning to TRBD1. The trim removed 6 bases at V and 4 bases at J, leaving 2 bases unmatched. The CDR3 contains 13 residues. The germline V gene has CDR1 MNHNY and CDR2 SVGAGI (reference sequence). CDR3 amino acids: CASRRTGGNTIYF. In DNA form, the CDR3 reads TGTGCCAGCAGGCGGACAGGGGGAAACACCATATATTTT.

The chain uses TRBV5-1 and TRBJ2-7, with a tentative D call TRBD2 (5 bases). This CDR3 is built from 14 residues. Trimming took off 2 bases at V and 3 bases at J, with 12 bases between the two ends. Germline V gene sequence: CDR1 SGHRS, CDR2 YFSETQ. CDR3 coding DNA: TGCGCCAGCAGCTTAACCGGGAAAAACTACGAGCAGTACTTC. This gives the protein CASSLTGKNYEQYF.

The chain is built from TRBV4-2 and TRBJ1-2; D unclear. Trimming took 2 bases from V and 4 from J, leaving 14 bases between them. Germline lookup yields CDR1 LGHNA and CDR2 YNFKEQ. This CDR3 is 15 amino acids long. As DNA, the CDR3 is TGTGCCAGCAGCCAATACGACGGAGACTTCTATGGCTACACCTTC. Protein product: CASSQYDGDFYGYTF.

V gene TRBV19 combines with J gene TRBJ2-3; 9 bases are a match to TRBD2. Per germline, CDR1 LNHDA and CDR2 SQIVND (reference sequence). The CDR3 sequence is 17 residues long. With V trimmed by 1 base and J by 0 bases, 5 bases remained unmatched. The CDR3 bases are TGTGCCAGTAGTATAGGCAGCGGGAGGCCCAGCACAGATACGCAGTATTTT. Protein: CASSIGSGRPSTDTQYF.

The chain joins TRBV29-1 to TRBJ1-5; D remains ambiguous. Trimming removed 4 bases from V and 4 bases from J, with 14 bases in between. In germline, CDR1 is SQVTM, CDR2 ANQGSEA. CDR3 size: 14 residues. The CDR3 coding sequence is TGCAGCGTTGCCGGGAGAGGGCAAAATCAGCCCCAGCATTTT. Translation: CSVAGRGQNQPQHF. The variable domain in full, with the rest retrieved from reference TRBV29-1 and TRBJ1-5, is SAVISQKPSRDICQRGTSLTIQCQVDSQVTMMFWYRQQPGQSLTLIATANQGSEATYESGFVIDKFPISRPNLTFSTLTVSNMSPEDSSIYLCSVAGRGQNQPQHFGDGTRLSIL.

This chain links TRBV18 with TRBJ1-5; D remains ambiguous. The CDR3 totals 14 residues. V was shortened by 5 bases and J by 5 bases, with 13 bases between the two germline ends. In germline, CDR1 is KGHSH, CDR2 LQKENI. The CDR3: CASSRVAGDQPQHF. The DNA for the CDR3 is TGTGCCAGCTCAAGGGTTGCGGGTGATCAGCCCCAGCATTTT.

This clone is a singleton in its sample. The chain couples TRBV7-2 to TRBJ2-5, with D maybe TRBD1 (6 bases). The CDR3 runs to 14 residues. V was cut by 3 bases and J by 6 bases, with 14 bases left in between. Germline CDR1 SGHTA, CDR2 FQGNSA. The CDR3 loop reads CASSFAAGVKTQYF. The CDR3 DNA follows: TGTGCCAGCAGCTTCGCAGCAGGGGTTAAGACCCAGTACTTC.

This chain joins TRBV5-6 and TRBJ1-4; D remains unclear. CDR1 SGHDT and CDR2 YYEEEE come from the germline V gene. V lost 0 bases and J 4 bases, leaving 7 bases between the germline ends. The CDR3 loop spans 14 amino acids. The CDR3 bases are TGTGCCAGCAGCTTGGGGCAGCTTAATGAAAAACTGTTTTTT. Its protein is CASSLGQLNEKLFF. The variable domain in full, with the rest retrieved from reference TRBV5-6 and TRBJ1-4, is DAGVTQSPTHLIKTRGQQVTLRCSPKSGHDTVSWYQQALGQGPQFIFQYYEEEERQRGNFPDRFSGHQFPNYSSELNVNALLLGDSALYLCASSLGQLNEKLFFGSGTQLSVL.

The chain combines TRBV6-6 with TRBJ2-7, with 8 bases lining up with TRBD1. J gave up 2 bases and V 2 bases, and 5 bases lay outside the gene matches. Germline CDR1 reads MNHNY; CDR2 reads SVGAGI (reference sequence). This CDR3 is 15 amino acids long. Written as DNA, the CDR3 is TGTGCCAGCAGTTACCGCGGACAGGGAGCCTACGAGCAGTACTTC. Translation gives CASSYRGQGAYEQYF.

The CDR3 region is CASSLFREGYEQYF. CDR3 sequence (DNA): TGCGCCAGCAGCTTGTTCAGGGAGGGCTACGAGCAGTACTTC. The V call is TRBV5-1, the J call TRBJ2-7; 7 bases match TRBD2. Trimming at V came to 1 base and at J to 3 bases, leaving 4 bases not matched to a gene. CDR1 and CDR2 from the germline V gene are SGHRS and YFSETQ. This CDR3 has 14 residues.

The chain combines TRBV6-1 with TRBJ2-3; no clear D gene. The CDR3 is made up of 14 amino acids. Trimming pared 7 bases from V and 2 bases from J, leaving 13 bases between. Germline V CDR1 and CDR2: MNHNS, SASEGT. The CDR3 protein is CASIWGINTDTQYF. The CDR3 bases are TGTGCCAGCATTTGGGGAATCAACACAGATACGCAGTATTTT.

For the CDR3, the DNA is TGTGCCAGCAGCTTAGAAGGCCGACCATTGGATACGCAGTATTTT. The encoded protein is CASSLEGRPLDTQYF. The genes are TRBV7-3 and TRBJ2-3, with no clear D. Trimming cost V 2 bases and J 6 bases, with 15 bases left between them. CDR1 SGHTA and CDR2 FQGTGA come from the germline V gene. CDR3 length: 15 residues.

The CDR3 protein is CSVGLAGVTQYF. DNA for the CDR3: TGCAGCGTTGGACTAGCGGGAGTTACGCAGTATTTT. V usage is TRBV29-1 and J usage is TRBJ2-3, with TRBD2 identical over 12 bases. The CDR3 is made up of 12 amino acids. Per germline, CDR1 SQVTM and CDR2 ANQGSEA. With 4 bases clipped from V and 8 bases from J, the junction kept 1 base outside the gene matches.

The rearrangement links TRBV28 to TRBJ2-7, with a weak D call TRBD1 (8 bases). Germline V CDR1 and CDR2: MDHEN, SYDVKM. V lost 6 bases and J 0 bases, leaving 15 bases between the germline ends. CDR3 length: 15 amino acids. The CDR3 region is CASSPTGGASYEQYF. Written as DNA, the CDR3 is TGTGCCAGCAGCCCTACAGGGGGGGCCTCCTACGAGCAGTACTTC.

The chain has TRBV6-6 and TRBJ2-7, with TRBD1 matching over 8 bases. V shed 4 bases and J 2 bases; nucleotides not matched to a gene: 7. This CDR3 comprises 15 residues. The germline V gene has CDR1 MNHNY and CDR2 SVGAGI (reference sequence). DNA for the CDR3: TGTGCCAGCAGTTCTCGGACAGGGTTGACCTACGAGCAGTACTTC. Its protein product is CASSSRTGLTYEQYF.

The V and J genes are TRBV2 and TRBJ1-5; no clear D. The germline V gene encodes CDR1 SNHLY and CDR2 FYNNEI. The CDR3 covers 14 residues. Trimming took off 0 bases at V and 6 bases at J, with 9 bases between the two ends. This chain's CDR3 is CASSEASGGQPQHF. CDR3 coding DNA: TGTGCCAGCAGTGAAGCCTCTGGTGGTCAGCCCCAGCATTTT.

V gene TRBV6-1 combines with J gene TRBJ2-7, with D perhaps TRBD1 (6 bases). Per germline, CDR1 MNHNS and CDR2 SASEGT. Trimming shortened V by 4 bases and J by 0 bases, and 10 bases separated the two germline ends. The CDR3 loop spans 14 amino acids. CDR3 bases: TGTGCCAGCAGTGTCTCGGACAGCTCCTACGAGCAGTACTTC. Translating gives CASSVSDSSYEQYF.

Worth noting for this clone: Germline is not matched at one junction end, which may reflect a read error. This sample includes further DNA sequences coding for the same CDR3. The DNA of the CDR3 is TGTGCTAGCAGCTCCCAGGGCCTTGATGGCTACACCTTC. This sequence encodes CASSSQGLDGYTF. The gene calls are TRBV7-9 and TRBJ1-2; D is perhaps TRBD1 (5 bases). In germline, CDR1 is SEHNR, CDR2 FQNEAQ (reference sequence). The CDR3 runs to 13 residues. The variable domain in full, completed from reference TRBV7-9 and TRBJ1-2, reads DTGVSQNPRHKITKRGQNVTFRCDPISEHNRLYWYRQTLGQGPEFLTYFQNEAQLEKSRLLSDRFSAERPKGSFSTLEIQRTEQGDSAMYLCASSSQGLDGYTFGSGTRLTVV.